This TCR beta chain was documented in a study of blood T cells in healthy people across ages. General study points: Diversity of TCR beta per million T cells declined in a roughly linear way with age.

Per germline, CDR1 SQVTM and CDR2 ANQGSEA. V shed 0 bases and J shed 1 base, with 7 bases lying between them. This CDR3 has 13 amino acids. Together with a sample-barcoded 5' primer, a J-beta primer mix was included in a second PCR lasting roughly 6 to 12 cycles. The template-switch adaptor was a 5' adaptor with 12 random nucleotides. It tagged each cDNA molecule. Each CDR3 protein gets one entry after TCRdb re-called the 5' RACE reads with MiXCR. This sample yields 650,000 to 800,000 distinct CDR3 sequences, of which 40% to 50% are seen a single time; under 20% belongs to the top ten. Only a few counts were recorded for this clonotype. The target antigen is unknown.

This receptor was obtained from a man aged 60 to 69 in good health. The J gene is TRBJ2-7, the V gene TRBV29-1; a possible D gene is TRBD2 (5 bases). Sequenced material: blood. The CDR3 sequence is CSVEEPGSYEQYF. CDR3 coding DNA: TGCAGCGTTGAAGAACCGGGGTCCTACGAGCAGTACTTC.